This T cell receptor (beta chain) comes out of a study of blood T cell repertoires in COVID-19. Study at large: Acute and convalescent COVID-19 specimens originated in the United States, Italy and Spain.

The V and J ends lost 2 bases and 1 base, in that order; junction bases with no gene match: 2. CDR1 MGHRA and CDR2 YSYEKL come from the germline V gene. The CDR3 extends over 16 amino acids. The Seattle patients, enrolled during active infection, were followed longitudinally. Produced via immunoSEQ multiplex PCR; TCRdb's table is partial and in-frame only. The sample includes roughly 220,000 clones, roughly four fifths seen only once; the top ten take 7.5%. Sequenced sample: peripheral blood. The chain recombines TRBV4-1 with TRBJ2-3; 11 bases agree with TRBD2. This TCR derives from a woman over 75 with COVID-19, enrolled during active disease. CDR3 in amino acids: CASSQLAGGGTDTQYF. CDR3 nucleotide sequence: TGCGCCAGCAGCCAATTAGCGGGAGGGGGCACAGATACGCAGTATTTT.